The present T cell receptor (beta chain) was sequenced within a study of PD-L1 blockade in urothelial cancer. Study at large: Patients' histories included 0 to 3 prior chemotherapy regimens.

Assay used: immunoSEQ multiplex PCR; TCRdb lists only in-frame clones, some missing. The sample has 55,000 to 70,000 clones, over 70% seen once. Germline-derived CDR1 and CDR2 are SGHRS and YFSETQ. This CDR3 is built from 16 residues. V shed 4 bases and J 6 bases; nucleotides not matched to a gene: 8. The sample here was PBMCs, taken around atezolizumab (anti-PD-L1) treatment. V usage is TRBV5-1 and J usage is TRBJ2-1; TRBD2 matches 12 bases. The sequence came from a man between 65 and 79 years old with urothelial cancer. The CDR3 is CASSGGPSGRANEQFF. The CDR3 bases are TGCGCCAGCAGCGGAGGCCCTAGCGGGAGGGCCAATGAGCAGTTCTTC.